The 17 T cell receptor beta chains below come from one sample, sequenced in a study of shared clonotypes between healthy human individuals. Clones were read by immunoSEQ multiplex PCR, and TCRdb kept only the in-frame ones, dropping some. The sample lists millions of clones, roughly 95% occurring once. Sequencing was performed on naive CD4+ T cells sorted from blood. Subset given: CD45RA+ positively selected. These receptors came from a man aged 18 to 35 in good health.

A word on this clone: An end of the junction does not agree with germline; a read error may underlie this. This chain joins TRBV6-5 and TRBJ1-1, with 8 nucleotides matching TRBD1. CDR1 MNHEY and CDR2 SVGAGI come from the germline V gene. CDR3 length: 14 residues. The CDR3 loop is CAISVGTGNTEAFF. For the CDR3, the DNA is TGTGCCATCAGTGTCGGGACAGGGAACACTGAAGCTTTCTTT.

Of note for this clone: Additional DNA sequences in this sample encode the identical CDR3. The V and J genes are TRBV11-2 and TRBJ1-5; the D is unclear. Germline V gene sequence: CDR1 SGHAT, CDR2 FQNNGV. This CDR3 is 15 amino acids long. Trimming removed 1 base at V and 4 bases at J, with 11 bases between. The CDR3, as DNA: TGTGCCAGCAGCTTAGGGGCGGGTTTGAATCAGCCCCAGCATTTT. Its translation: CASSLGAGLNQPQHF.

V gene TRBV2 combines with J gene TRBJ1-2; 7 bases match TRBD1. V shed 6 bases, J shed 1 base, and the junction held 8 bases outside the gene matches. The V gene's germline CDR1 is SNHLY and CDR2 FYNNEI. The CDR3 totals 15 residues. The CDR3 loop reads CASRGKGAINYGYTF. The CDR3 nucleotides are TGTGCCAGCAGAGGGAAGGGGGCGATTAACTATGGCTACACCTTC.

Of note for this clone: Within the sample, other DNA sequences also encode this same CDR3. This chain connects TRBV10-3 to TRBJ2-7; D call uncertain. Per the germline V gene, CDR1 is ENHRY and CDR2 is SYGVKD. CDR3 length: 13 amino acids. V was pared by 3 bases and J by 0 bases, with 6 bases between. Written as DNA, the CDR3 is TGTGCCATCAGTGAAAGTACCTCCTACGAGCAGTACTTC. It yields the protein CAISESTSYEQYF.

The CDR3 sequence: CASTSSDSGANVLTF. CDR3 nucleotides: TGTGCCAGCACATCTTCAGACTCTGGGGCCAACGTCCTGACTTTC. The chain carries TRBV7-9 and TRBJ2-6; D is unclear. Germline CDR1 and CDR2: SEHNR and FQNEAQ (reference sequence). Between the trimmed V and J ends, which lost 7 bases and 0 bases, there was a span of 10 bases. The CDR3 contains 15 residues.

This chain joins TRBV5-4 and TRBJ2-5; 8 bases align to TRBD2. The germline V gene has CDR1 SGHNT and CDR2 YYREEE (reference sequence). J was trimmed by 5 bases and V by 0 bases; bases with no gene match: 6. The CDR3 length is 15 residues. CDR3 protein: CASSLASGRSETQYF. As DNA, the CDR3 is TGTGCCAGCAGCTTGGCTAGCGGGCGAAGCGAGACCCAGTACTTC.

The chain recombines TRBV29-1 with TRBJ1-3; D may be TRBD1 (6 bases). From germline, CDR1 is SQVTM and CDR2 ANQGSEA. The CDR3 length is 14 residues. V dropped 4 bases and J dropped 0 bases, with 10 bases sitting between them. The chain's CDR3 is CSVVPRGSGNTIYF. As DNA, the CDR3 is TGCAGCGTTGTGCCCAGGGGCTCTGGAAACACCATATATTTT.

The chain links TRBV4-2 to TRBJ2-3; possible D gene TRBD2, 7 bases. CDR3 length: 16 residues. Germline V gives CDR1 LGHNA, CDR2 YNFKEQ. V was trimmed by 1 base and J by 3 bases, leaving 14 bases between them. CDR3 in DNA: TGTGCCAGCAGCCAAGGTCGAGGGGGGGGAACAGATACGCAGTATTTT. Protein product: CASSQGRGGGTDTQYF.

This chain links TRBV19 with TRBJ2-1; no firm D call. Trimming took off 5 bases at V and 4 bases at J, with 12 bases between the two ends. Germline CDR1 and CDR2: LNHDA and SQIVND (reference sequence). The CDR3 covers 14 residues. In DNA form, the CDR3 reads TGTGCCAGTAGTTCCAAGACCCGTTACAATGAGCAGTTCTTC. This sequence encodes CASSSKTRYNEQFF.

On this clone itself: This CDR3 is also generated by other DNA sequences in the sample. CDR3 protein: CASSESGGAYNEQFF. DNA of the CDR3: TGCGCCAGCAGTGAGAGCGGGGGGGCCTACAATGAGCAGTTCTTC. The chain has TRBV10-2 and TRBJ2-1, with 10 positions matching TRBD2. The CDR3 extends over 15 amino acids. After removal of 2 bases from V and 2 bases from J, the junction contained 0 bases not matched to a gene. Germline V lookup: CDR1 WSHSY, CDR2 SAAADI.

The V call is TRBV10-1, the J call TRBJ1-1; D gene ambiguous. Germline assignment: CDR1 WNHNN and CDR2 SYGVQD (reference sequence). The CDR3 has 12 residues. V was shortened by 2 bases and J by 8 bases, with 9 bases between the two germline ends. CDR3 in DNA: TGCGCCAGCAGTGAGATGTACAGAGAAGCTTTCTTT. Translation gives CASSEMYREAFF.

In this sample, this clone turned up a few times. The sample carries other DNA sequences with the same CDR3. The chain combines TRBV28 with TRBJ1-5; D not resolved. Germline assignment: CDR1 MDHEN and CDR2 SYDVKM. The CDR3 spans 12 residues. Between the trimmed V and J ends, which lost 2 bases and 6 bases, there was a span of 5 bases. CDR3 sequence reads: CASSLGLQPQHF. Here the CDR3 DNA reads TGTGCCAGCAGTTTAGGTCTTCAGCCCCAGCATTTT. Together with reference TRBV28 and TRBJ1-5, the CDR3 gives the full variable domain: DVKVTQSSRYLVKRTGEKVFLECVQDMDHENMFWYRQDPGLGLRLIYFSYDVKMKEKGDIPEGYSVSREKKERFSLILESASTNQTSMYLCASSLGLQPQHFGDGTRLSIL.

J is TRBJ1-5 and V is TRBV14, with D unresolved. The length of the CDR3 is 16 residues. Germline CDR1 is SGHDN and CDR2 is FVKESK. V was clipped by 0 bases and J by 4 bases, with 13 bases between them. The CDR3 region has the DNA TGTGCCAGCAGCCAAGATAAAGTATTGGGGAATCAGCCCCAGCATTTT. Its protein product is CASSQDKVLGNQPQHF. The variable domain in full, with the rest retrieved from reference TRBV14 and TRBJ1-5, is EAGVTQFPSHSVIEKGQTVTLRCDPISGHDNLYWYRRVMGKEIKFLLHFVKESKQDESGMPNNRFLAERTGGTYSTLKVQPAELEDSGVYFCASSQDKVLGNQPQHFGDGTRLSIL.

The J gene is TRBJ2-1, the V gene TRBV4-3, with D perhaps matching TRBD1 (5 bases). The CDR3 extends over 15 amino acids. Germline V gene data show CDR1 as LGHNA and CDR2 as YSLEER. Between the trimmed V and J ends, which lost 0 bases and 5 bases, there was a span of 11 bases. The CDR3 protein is CASSQDGALDNEQFF. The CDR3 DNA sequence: TGCGCCAGCAGCCAAGATGGGGCTCTCGACAATGAGCAGTTCTTC.

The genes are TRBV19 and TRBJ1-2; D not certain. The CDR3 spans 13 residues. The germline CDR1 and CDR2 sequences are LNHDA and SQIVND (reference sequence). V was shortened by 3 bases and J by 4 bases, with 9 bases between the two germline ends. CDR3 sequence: CASSIGEIYGYTF. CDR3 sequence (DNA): TGTGCCAGTAGTATTGGGGAAATCTATGGCTACACCTTC.

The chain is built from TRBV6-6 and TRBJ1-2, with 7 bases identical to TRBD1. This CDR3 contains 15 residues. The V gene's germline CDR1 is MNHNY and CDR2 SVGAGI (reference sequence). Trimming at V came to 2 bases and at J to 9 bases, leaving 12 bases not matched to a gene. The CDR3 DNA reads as TGTGCCAGCAGTTACGAAACAGGGGCCCAGGGTAGCTACACCTTC. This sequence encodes CASSYETGAQGSYTF.

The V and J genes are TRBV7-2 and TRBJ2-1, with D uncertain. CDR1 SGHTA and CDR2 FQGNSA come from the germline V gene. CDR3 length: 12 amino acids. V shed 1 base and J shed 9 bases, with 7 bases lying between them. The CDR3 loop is CASSLVVGEQFF. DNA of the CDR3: TGTGCCAGCAGCTTAGTGGTTGGTGAGCAGTTCTTC. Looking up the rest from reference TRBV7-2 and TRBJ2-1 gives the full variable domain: GAGVSQSPSNKVTEKGKDVELRCDPISGHTALYWYRQSLGQGLEFLIYFQGNSAPDKSGLPSDRFSAERTGGSVSTLTIQRTQQEDSAVYLCASSLVVGEQFFGPGTRLTVL.